The 27 T cell receptor beta chains below all came from one sample that was sequenced in a study of T cell responses to AZD1222 COVID-19 vaccine. Generated by immunoSEQ multiplex PCR, the TCRdb table keeps only in-frame clones and is missing some. The sample shows approximately 85,000 clones, 65% to 90% of them seen only once. Specimen: peripheral blood, collected on day 0 of AZD1222 vaccination. The receptors shown here come from an adult in good health.

The rearrangement links TRBV5-8 to TRBJ2-1; 9 bases agree with TRBD2. CDR3 size: 14 residues. V lost 6 bases and J lost 8; bases outside the gene matches: 9. CDR1 is SGHTS, CDR2 YDEGEE, per germline. The CDR3 DNA follows: TGTGCCAGCATCAAAGGACTAGCGCTCGATGAGCAGTTCTTC. Translation: CASIKGLALDEQFF. Full variable domain (remainder filled in from reference TRBV5-8 and TRBJ2-1): EAGVTQSPTHLIKTRGQQATLRCSPISGHTSVYWYQQALGLGLQFLLWYDEGEERNRGNFPPRFSGRQFPNYSSELNVNALELEDSALYLCASIKGLALDEQFFGPGTRLTVL.

The genes are TRBV10-2 and TRBJ2-1; D gene unclear. V lost 7 bases, J lost 0 bases, and 10 bases lay in between. Germline V CDR1 and CDR2: WSHSY, SAAADI. This CDR3 region has 14 residues. The CDR3: CASKDPSSYNEQFF. The CDR3 nucleotides read TGCGCCAGCAAGGACCCAAGCTCCTACAATGAGCAGTTCTTC.

The table lists this clone with a few counts. The CDR3 protein is CASSLAAGGSYEQYF. The DNA for the CDR3 is TGTGCCAGCAGCTTAGCGGCAGGGGGCTCCTACGAGCAGTACTTC. The chain links TRBV7-2 to TRBJ2-7; TRBD1 matches at 7 bases. Per the germline V gene, CDR1 is SGHTA and CDR2 is FQGNSA. J was trimmed by 0 bases and V by 0 bases; bases with no gene match: 2. This CDR3 comprises 15 residues.

The CDR3 DNA is TGTGCCAGCTCACCACCGACAGGGGGCAGTGATACGCAGTATTTT. Encoded protein: CASSPPTGGSDTQYF. The chain recombines TRBV18 with TRBJ2-3; TRBD1 agrees at 10 bases. J lost 6 bases, V lost 0 bases, and 3 bases had no gene match. The CDR3 spans 15 residues. Looked up from germline, CDR1 is KGHSH and CDR2 is LQKENI.

This clone was detected once. The chain joins TRBV11-2 to TRBJ2-2, with D possibly TRBD1 on 6 matching bases. V lost 5 bases to trimming and J lost 0 bases, with 10 bases between them. The CDR3 spans 15 residues. Germline lookup yields CDR1 SGHAT and CDR2 FQNNGV. The CDR3 nucleotides read TGTGCCAGCAGCCTGGGACACCCGAACACCGGGGAGCTGTTTTTT. This gives the protein CASSLGHPNTGELFF.

The chain combines TRBV19 with TRBJ1-2, with D possibly being TRBD1 (6 bases). Trimming shortened V by 7 bases and J by 2 bases, and 20 bases separated the two germline ends. The CDR3 loop spans 16 amino acids. Germline CDR1 reads LNHDA; CDR2 reads SQIVND (reference sequence). The CDR3 coding sequence is TGTGCCAGTACCCCAACCCAGGGGAGGGGGAACTATGGCTACACCTTC. Translated: CASTPTQGRGNYGYTF.

The chain links TRBV5-1 to TRBJ2-5; 9 bases line up with TRBD2. Trimming removed 2 bases from V and 5 bases from J; junction bases left unmatched: 7. The germline CDR1 and CDR2 sequences are SGHRS and YFSETQ. There are 15 residues in the CDR3. The CDR3 reads CASSFAGGPEETQYF. The CDR3 bases are TGCGCCAGCAGCTTTGCGGGAGGGCCTGAGGAGACCCAGTACTTC.

This chain links TRBV5-6 with TRBJ2-1; no clear D gene. The CDR3 consists of 15 residues. Germline loops: CDR1 SGHDT, CDR2 YYEEEE. V shed 4 bases and J shed 2 bases, with 13 bases lying between them. CDR3 nucleotide sequence: TGTGCCAGCAGCCTGGACCAAAACGCCTACAATGAGCAGTTCTTC. As protein: CASSLDQNAYNEQFF.

The V and J genes are TRBV29-1 and TRBJ2-1; TRBD2 aligns across 7 bases. V shed 6 bases and J 12 bases; nucleotides not matched to a gene: 14. Looked up from germline, CDR1 is SQVTM and CDR2 is ANQGSEA. This CDR3 contains 13 residues. The CDR3 sequence is CSVPGLTTMGQFF. CDR3 bases: TGCAGCGTGCCGGGACTAACAACAATGGGGCAGTTCTTC.

V usage is TRBV7-2 and J usage is TRBJ2-1; D is perhaps TRBD2 (5 bases). Trimming removed 0 bases from V and 9 bases from J, with 12 bases in between. The germline V gene encodes CDR1 SGHTA and CDR2 FQGNSA. The CDR3 consists of 14 residues. The CDR3 here is CASSLAGEIGEQFF. In DNA form, the CDR3 reads TGTGCCAGCAGCTTAGCGGGAGAGATAGGTGAGCAGTTCTTC.

The chain recombines TRBV6-4 with TRBJ1-6, with a possible D match to TRBD1 (5 bases). Trimming shortened V by 5 bases and J by 7 bases, and 12 bases separated the two germline ends. Germline CDR1 MRHNA, CDR2 SNTAGT. CDR3 length: 14 amino acids. CDR3 in amino acids: CASSCWGPNSPLHF. The CDR3 DNA follows: TGTGCCAGCAGTTGCTGGGGCCCCAATTCACCCCTCCACTTT.

The chain employs TRBV7-9 and TRBJ1-5; D remains unclear. Germline CDR1 is SEHNR and CDR2 is FQNEAQ (reference sequence). The CDR3 contains 15 residues. Trimming removed 5 bases at V and 6 bases at J, with 17 bases between. The CDR3 DNA sequence: TGTGCCAGCAGCCCGGCGAAAGGGCGGGTTCAGCCCCAGCATTTT. Protein sequence: CASSPAKGRVQPQHF.

The V call is TRBV5-1, the J call TRBJ1-6; D unclear. V dropped 4 bases and J dropped 8 bases, with 10 bases sitting between them. This CDR3 is 13 amino acids long. CDR1 is SGHRS, CDR2 YFSETQ, per germline. As DNA, the CDR3 is TGCGCCAGCAGCCCCGGCCGGGATTCACCCCTCCACTTT. Translation: CASSPGRDSPLHF.

The chain recombines TRBV6-2 or TRBV6-3 with TRBJ2-5; tentatively, D is TRBD1 (5 bases). Trimming stripped 2 bases from V and 4 bases from J, with 5 bases between. The CDR3 contains 12 residues. The germline V gene encodes CDR1 MNHEY and CDR2 SVGEGT. This CDR3 reads CASSYRGETQYF. The CDR3, as DNA: TGTGCCAGCAGTTACAGGGGAGAGACCCAGTACTTC.

This chain connects TRBV10-3 to TRBJ2-1; 13 bases map to TRBD2. The V gene end was trimmed by 7 bases and the J gene end by 5 bases; junction bases not matched to a gene: 5. CDR1 and CDR2 (germline): ENHRY, SYGVKD. The CDR3 spans 15 residues. DNA for the CDR3: TGTGCCATCACCGAGGGGACTAGCGGGAACAATGAGCAGTTCTTC. Its protein product is CAITEGTSGNNEQFF.

The genes are TRBV30 and TRBJ1-2, with a weak D call TRBD1 (5 bases). V was trimmed by 3 bases and J by 6 bases, leaving 17 bases between them. The CDR3 spans 14 residues. The germline gives CDR1 GTSNPN, CDR2 SVGIG (reference sequence). The CDR3 region is CAWSSGEGRDGYTF. As DNA, the CDR3 is TGTGCCTGGAGCAGTGGGGAAGGCAGGGATGGCTACACCTTC.

The chain uses TRBV21-1 and TRBJ2-7; the D call TRBD1 from the table was never checked on the DNA. TRBV21-1 is recorded as a pseudogene. The CDR3 contains 15 residues. The CDR3, as DNA: TGTGCCAGCAGCAAAGCGCTGGGGACACTCTACGAGCAGTACTTC. Its translation is CASSKALGTLYEQYF.

V usage is TRBV23-1 and J usage is TRBJ1-5; maybe TRBD1 (6 bases). TRBV23-1 belongs to the ORF category, with a function that is uncertain. Trimming left V 3 bases short and J 4 bases short, with 19 bases between. The CDR3 is 17 amino acids. The CDR3 loop is CASSHGGASVVNQPQHF. The DNA of the CDR3 is TGCGCCAGCAGTCATGGGGGGGCCTCCGTGGTTAATCAGCCCCAGCATTTT.

The chain links TRBV7-2 to TRBJ2-1; 10 nucleotides line up with TRBD2. Germline CDR1 SGHTA, CDR2 FQGNSA. V gave up 6 bases and J gave up 7 bases; unmatched junction bases: 3. CDR3 length: 13 amino acids. Here the CDR3 reads CASRVGLANEQFF. The DNA for the CDR3 is TGTGCCAGCAGGGTGGGACTAGCGAATGAGCAGTTCTTC.

The chain employs TRBV2 and TRBJ2-7; D is possibly TRBD1 (6 bases). Trimming took off 3 bases at V and 0 bases at J, with 15 bases between the two ends. There are 16 residues in the CDR3. The germline V gene has CDR1 SNHLY and CDR2 FYNNEI. Here the CDR3 reads CASSDPWTDTSYEQYF. The CDR3 coding sequence is TGTGCCAGCAGTGATCCCTGGACAGATACCTCCTACGAGCAGTACTTC.

The V and J genes are TRBV13 and TRBJ2-4; 9 nucleotides agree with TRBD1. Trimming removed 5 bases from V and 7 bases from J; junction bases left unmatched: 9. The CDR3 extends over 15 amino acids. The germline gives CDR1 PRHDT, CDR2 FYEKMQ (reference sequence). CDR3 residues: CASSPPGTGRNIQYF. The CDR3 DNA reads as TGTGCCAGCAGCCCGCCCGGGACAGGGCGGAACATTCAGTACTTC.

V is TRBV3-1 (or the pseudogene TRBV3-2) and J is TRBJ1-2, with 7 bases matching TRBD1. Germline CDR1 LGHDT, CDR2 YNNKEL (reference sequence). The CDR3 totals 13 residues. The ends lost 4 bases at V and 2 bases at J; junction bases unmatched: 1. The DNA of the CDR3 is TGTGCCAGCAGCCGACAGGGAAACTATGGCTACACCTTC. This translates into CASSRQGNYGYTF.

The CDR3 nucleotides read TGTGCCTGGAGGGAGGATAGCTCCTATAATTCACCCCTCCACTTT. Translating it yields CAWREDSSYNSPLHF. The V gene is TRBV30, the J gene TRBJ1-6; no definite D call. Germline lookup yields CDR1 GTSNPN and CDR2 SVGIG (reference sequence). Trimming took 3 bases from V and 0 from J, leaving 9 bases between them. The CDR3 runs 15 residues.

The chain recombines TRBV12-3 or TRBV12-4 with TRBJ1-2, with D perhaps matching TRBD1 (6 bases). V lost 3 bases, J lost 6 bases, and 11 bases lay in between. CDR3 size: 13 residues. CDR3 protein: CASSLWGADGYTF. The CDR3 coding sequence is TGTGCCAGCAGTTTGTGGGGGGCTGATGGCTACACCTTC.

The J gene is TRBJ1-1, the V gene TRBV5-4; D unresolved. The length of the CDR3 is 15 residues. Germline V lookup: CDR1 SGHNT, CDR2 YYREEE (reference sequence). Trimming left V 0 bases short and J 6 bases short, with 15 bases between. This chain's CDR3 is CASSLASQARAEAFF. Here the CDR3 DNA reads TGTGCCAGCAGCTTGGCCTCCCAGGCTAGGGCTGAAGCTTTCTTT.

The rearrangement joins TRBV28 to TRBJ1-5; no clear D. Germline CDR1 MDHEN, CDR2 SYDVKM. Trimming removed 1 base at V and 5 bases at J, with 9 bases between. This CDR3 contains 14 residues. The CDR3 spells CASSLSNEHQPQHF. CDR3 coding DNA: TGTGCCAGCAGTTTATCAAATGAGCATCAGCCCCAGCATTTT.

The rearrangement links TRBV7-2 to TRBJ1-1; 8 positions match TRBD1. Trimming removed 1 base from V and 9 bases from J; junction bases left unmatched: 1. Germline CDR1 SGHTA, CDR2 FQGNSA. The CDR3 sequence is 12 residues long. CDR3 in amino acids: CASSLGQGKAFF. The CDR3 coding sequence is TGTGCCAGCAGCTTAGGACAGGGGAAAGCTTTCTTT.